Below, 22 T cell receptor beta chains from the same sample are listed, as sequenced in a study of shared clonotypes between healthy human individuals. Generated by immunoSEQ multiplex PCR, the TCRdb table keeps only in-frame clones and is missing some. The sample lists millions of clones; over 90% were seen once. The specimen sequenced was naive CD4+ T cells from PBMCs. The subset denotes: CD45RA+ positively selected. These receptors were taken from a man in his late teens or twenties in good health. Some clones in this sample may be carry-over from other donors' samples.

This chain links TRBV5-1 with TRBJ2-1; TRBD2 aligns across 10 bases. V dropped 4 bases and J dropped 7; count of bases not matched to a gene: 11. The length of the CDR3 is 16 residues. The germline V gene has CDR1 SGHRS and CDR2 YFSETQ. Here the CDR3 reads CASSPLPGLAINEQFF. The CDR3 region has the DNA TGCGCCAGCAGCCCCCTACCGGGACTAGCGATAAATGAGCAGTTCTTC.

The rearrangement links TRBV28 to TRBJ1-3; no firm D call. CDR3 length: 15 amino acids. Germline V lookup: CDR1 MDHEN, CDR2 SYDVKM. V was clipped by 6 bases and J by 2 bases, with 14 bases between them. The CDR3 reads CASSVLNLAGNTIYF. DNA for the CDR3: TGTGCCAGCAGCGTACTAAATTTGGCTGGAAACACCATATATTTT.

This clone was counted once. This rearrangement joins TRBV11-2 to TRBJ2-1; 7 positions agree with TRBD1. The CDR3 sequence is 15 residues long. The J segment lost 8 bases and the V segment lost 3 bases, leaving 10 bases of the junction unmatched. Germline V gene data show CDR1 as SGHAT and CDR2 as FQNNGV. CDR3 bases: TGTGCCAGCAGCTTTACAGGGGTGGACGATCATGAGCAGTTCTTC. Translated: CASSFTGVDDHEQFF.

V and J are TRBV5-1 and TRBJ2-5, with 10 bases fitting TRBD2. V gave up 4 bases and J gave up 1 base; unmatched junction bases: 10. Germline CDR1 and CDR2: SGHRS and YFSETQ. The CDR3 is 17 residues long. CDR3 in amino acids: CASSPASGRRGQETQYF. The CDR3 coding sequence is TGCGCCAGCAGCCCGGCTAGCGGGAGAAGGGGCCAAGAGACCCAGTACTTC.

Details on this clone: At one end the junction does not follow the germline gene, possibly because of a read error. V usage is TRBV18 and J usage is TRBJ2-3; no reliable D call. This CDR3 has 16 amino acids. Germline V lookup: CDR1 KGHSH, CDR2 LQKENI. CDR3 residues: CAGSATMAVGTDTQYF. The CDR3 DNA reads TGTGCCGGCTCGGCCACGATGGCGGTGGGCACAGATACGCAGTATTTT.

The chain recombines TRBV4-1 with TRBJ1-4; no clear D. The ends were cut back, 4 bases at V and 10 bases at J, with 10 bases in the middle. The CDR3 runs 12 residues. The germline CDR1 and CDR2 sequences are MGHRA and YSYEKL. Here the CDR3 reads CASSPPMGKLFF. In DNA, the CDR3 is TGCGCCAGCAGCCCACCCATGGGAAAACTGTTTTTT.

This sequence joins TRBV5-1 and TRBJ2-1; 10 bases map to TRBD2. Germline V gene data show CDR1 as SGHRS and CDR2 as YFSETQ. V was pared by 4 bases and J by 6 bases, with 13 bases of the junction left unmatched. The CDR3 has 17 residues. The CDR3 region is CASSKIERTSGLNEQFF. The CDR3 DNA reads TGCGCCAGCAGCAAAATCGAACGGACTAGCGGCCTCAATGAGCAGTTCTTC.

The rearrangement uses TRBV4-1 and TRBJ2-3; TRBD2 agrees at 10 bases. The J segment lost 2 bases and the V segment lost 4 bases, leaving 3 bases of the junction unmatched. The CDR3 is made up of 15 amino acids. Germline CDR1 is MGHRA and CDR2 is YSYEKL. CDR3 nucleotide sequence: TGCGCCAGCAGCCGGCTAGCGGGAGTCACAGATACGCAGTATTTT. The encoded protein is CASSRLAGVTDTQYF.

Here the CDR3 reads CASSLWRTSGSLHEQYF. The DNA of the CDR3 is TGTGCCAGCAGTTTATGGAGGACTAGCGGGAGTTTGCACGAGCAGTACTTC. The chain recombines TRBV28 with TRBJ2-7, with 13 bases that match TRBD2. Losses at the gene ends were 0 bases for V and 5 bases for J; bases not matched to a gene: 7. Germline assignment: CDR1 MDHEN and CDR2 SYDVKM. The CDR3 is 17 amino acids.

The gene calls are TRBV11-2 and TRBJ2-2; perhaps TRBD2 as D (6 bases). Germline V gives CDR1 SGHAT, CDR2 FQNNGV. With 5 bases removed from V and 1 base from J, the gap between germline ends came to 11 bases. The CDR3 consists of 15 residues. The CDR3 nucleotides read TGTGCCAGCAGCCCCCGGGAGCTGAACACCGGGGAGCTGTTTTTT. Encoded protein: CASSPRELNTGELFF.

In this sample, this clone turned up once. CDR3: CASSPQGGQGGFTDTQYF. The DNA for the CDR3 is TGCGCCAGCAGCCCACAAGGGGGCCAGGGGGGATTCACAGATACGCAGTATTTT. V usage is TRBV5-1 and J usage is TRBJ2-3, with D perhaps TRBD1 (7 bases). Germline V gives CDR1 SGHRS, CDR2 YFSETQ. CDR3 length: 18 residues. Trimming shortened V by 4 bases and J by 2 bases, and 23 bases separated the two germline ends.

The chain links TRBV11-2 to TRBJ2-1; 8 positions agree with TRBD2. V dropped 1 base and J dropped 7; count of bases not matched to a gene: 9. Per the germline V gene, CDR1 is SGHAT and CDR2 is FQNNGV. The CDR3 totals 16 residues. The CDR3 coding sequence is TGTGCCAGCAGCTTAGTCGGGGGGGTCGGGTGGAATGAGCAGTTCTTC. Translation gives CASSLVGGVGWNEQFF.

The rearrangement uses TRBV28 and TRBJ2-6; tentative D call: TRBD2 (6 bases). The CDR3 has 18 amino acids. Germline V gene data show CDR1 as MDHEN and CDR2 as SYDVKM. V dropped 3 bases and J dropped 0 bases, with 15 bases sitting between them. DNA of the CDR3: TGTGCCAGCAGTTTGGGCGGGGCAAATCCCTCTGGGGCCAACGTCCTGACTTTC. Translating gives CASSLGGANPSGANVLTF.

The chain carries TRBV7-9 and TRBJ2-3; D gene ambiguous. The CDR3 totals 12 residues. Per the germline V gene, CDR1 is SEHNR and CDR2 is FQNEAQ (reference sequence). V shed 7 bases and J shed 6 bases, with 11 bases lying between them. CDR3 protein: CASTLRQDTQYF. CDR3 coding DNA: TGTGCCAGCACCCTCCGTCAGGATACGCAGTATTTT.

Regarding this clone: This specimen includes other DNA sequences encoding the same CDR3. The chain links TRBV5-1 to TRBJ2-5; tentative D call: TRBD2 (5 bases). The CDR3 is 14 amino acids. The V end was cut by 4 bases, the J end by 1 base, with 11 bases between. CDR1 is SGHRS, CDR2 YFSETQ, per germline. In DNA, the CDR3 is TGCGCCAGCAGCATAACTAGTCCCCAAGAGACCCAGTACTTC. It is translated as CASSITSPQETQYF. Combining the CDR3 with reference TRBV5-1 and TRBJ2-5 gives the whole variable domain KAGVTQTPRYLIKTRGQQVTLSCSPISGHRSVSWYQQTPGQGLQFLFEYFSETQRNKGNFPGRFSGRQFSNSRSEMNVSTLELGDSALYLCASSITSPQETQYFGPGTRLLVL.

The V call is TRBV7-9, the J call TRBJ1-2; D is unresolved. The CDR3 contains 13 residues. In germline, CDR1 is SEHNR, CDR2 FQNEAQ (reference sequence). Trimming pared 1 base from V and 8 bases from J, leaving 11 bases between. The CDR3 sequence: CASSLGRSEGYTF. CDR3 nucleotide sequence: TGTGCCAGCAGCTTAGGGCGCTCTGAGGGCTACACCTTC. Full variable domain (outside the CDR3, taken from reference TRBV7-9 and TRBJ1-2): DTGVSQNPRHKITKRGQNVTFRCDPISEHNRLYWYRQTLGQGPEFLTYFQNEAQLEKSRLLSDRFSAERPKGSFSTLEIQRTEQGDSAMYLCASSLGRSEGYTFGSGTRLTVV.

J is TRBJ1-1 and V is TRBV2; 9 bases are shared with TRBD1. Looked up from germline, CDR1 is SNHLY and CDR2 is FYNNEI. Trimming cost V 10 bases and J 5 bases; bases outside gene matches: 14. The CDR3 is 15 residues long. CDR3 in amino acids: CATSGQGGGLTEAFF. DNA of the CDR3: TGTGCCACCTCGGGACAGGGTGGGGGGCTTACTGAAGCTTTCTTT.

V and J are TRBV18 and TRBJ2-5; 10 nucleotides line up with TRBD1. After removal of 3 bases from V and 4 bases from J, the junction contained 5 bases not matched to a gene. Per germline, CDR1 KGHSH and CDR2 LQKENI. This CDR3 contains 15 residues. The CDR3 nucleotides read TGTGCCAGCTCACCCCAAGACAGGGGGCGAGAGACCCAGTACTTC. Protein: CASSPQDRGRETQYF. The entire variable domain, with the rest obtained from reference TRBV18 and TRBJ2-5, is as follows: NAGVMQNPRHLVRRRGQEARLRCSPMKGHSHVYWYRQLPEEGLKFMVYLQKENIIDESGMPKERFSAEFPKEGPSILRIQQVVRGDSAAYFCASSPQDRGRETQYFGPGTRLLVL.

The chain combines TRBV6-1 with TRBJ1-5; tentative D call: TRBD1 (5 bases). The CDR3 sequence is 15 residues long. Between the trimmed V and J ends, which lost 8 bases and 2 bases, there was a span of 16 bases. Germline V gene sequence: CDR1 MNHNS, CDR2 SASEGT. CDR3 loop: CASGGGTLGNQPQHF. The CDR3 DNA reads as TGTGCCAGCGGGGGGGGGACGCTAGGCAATCAGCCCCAGCATTTT.

J is TRBJ2-1 and V is TRBV5-6; 13 nucleotides align to TRBD2. The CDR3 has 17 amino acids. The junction had 8 bases not matched to a gene; V was cut back by 0 bases and J by 8 bases. Germline CDR1 SGHDT, CDR2 YYEEEE. The CDR3 loop reads CASSLGTSGRARYEQFF. The DNA for the CDR3 is TGTGCCAGCAGCTTGGGAACTAGCGGGAGGGCCAGGTATGAGCAGTTCTTC.

The CDR3 is CASSPWASSYNEQFF. The CDR3 DNA reads as TGTGCCAGCAGCCCTTGGGCGAGCTCCTACAATGAGCAGTTCTTC. The genes are TRBV11-1 and TRBJ2-1; D gene ambiguous. The V and J ends lost 5 bases and 0 bases respectively, with 11 bases between them. CDR3 length: 15 residues. Germline CDR1 is SGHAT and CDR2 is FQDESV (reference sequence).

The CDR3: CASSRVGGPGQPQHF. For the CDR3, the DNA is TGTGCCAGCAGCCGAGTGGGGGGGCCCGGTCAGCCCCAGCATTTT. The chain links TRBV7-2 to TRBJ1-5; a possible D gene is TRBD1 (6 bases). CDR3 length: 15 residues. V gave up 5 bases and J gave up 6 bases, with 17 bases separating them. In germline, CDR1 is SGHTA, CDR2 FQGNSA.